This paragraph covers one TCR beta chain sequence. Its antigen is as yet unknown. The CDR3 consists of 14 residues. The V end was cut by 3 bases, the J end by 0 bases, with 8 bases between. The germline gives CDR1 SGHTS, CDR2 YDEGEE. The TCR beta library used iRepertoire HTBI primers with Arm-PCR amplification of CDR3. Original processing notes: Gene usage covered approximately 60 TRBV and 14 TRBJ segments. One entry per CDR3 protein results from TCRdb running MiXCR on the multiplex PCR reads. The V and J calls were determined by TCRdb, not by the authors. The sample carries fewer than 550,000 distinct CDR3 sequences, about 22% recorded once. Specified time point: persistent/refractory GD, antithyroid drugs over 5 years with positive TRAb. The TCR library was made from RNA that had been extracted from PBMCs in TRIzol. The data originate from a study of regulatory T cells in long-lasting Graves disease. Findings of the study overall: Persistent disease favored TRBV28, TRBJ1-2 and TRBJ2-5.

The clonotype was recovered from a female donor with Graves disease. Here the sequenced sample was peripheral blood mononuclear cells (PBMCs), taken when the disease was refractory, from a patient treated with antithyroid drugs. The chain carries TRBV5-8 and TRBJ2-3; D remains ambiguous. The CDR3: CASSSGPSTDTQYF. The DNA of the CDR3 is TGTGCCAGCAGCTCAGGACCAAGCACAGATACGCAGTATTTT. Together with reference TRBV5-8 and TRBJ2-3, the CDR3 gives the full variable domain: EAGVTQSPTHLIKTRGQQATLRCSPISGHTSVYWYQQALGLGLQFLLWYDEGEERNRGNFPPRFSGRQFPNYSSELNVNALELEDSALYLCASSSGPSTDTQYFGPGTRLTVL.